This T cell receptor beta chain was obtained from a study of molecular identifiers for immune sequencing clone quantification. The V and J ends lost 5 bases and 0 bases respectively, with 34 bases between them. Germline CDR1 is MNHEY and CDR2 is SVGAGI. The CDR3 runs 23 residues. TCRdb processed the PCR reads anew with MiXCR; each CDR3 protein has one entry. The sample records 460,000 or so distinct CDR3 sequences, 20% to 25% being singletons. The chain links TRBV6-5 to TRBJ2-2; possibly TRBD2 for D (7 bases). Source material: naive CD8+ T cells from blood, with Jurkat cell RNA spiked in. As for subset: FACS-sorted CD8+CD4-CCR7+CD45RA+ naive T cells. This sequence originates from a human donor in good health. Some libraries in this study had Jurkat cell RNA spiked in. The CDR3 reads CASSRLLGEGGPVTTANTGELFF. The CDR3, as DNA: TGTGCCAGCAGTCGGCTCCTGGGGGAGGGGGGCCCCGTAACTACTGCGAACACCGGGGAGCTGTTTTTT.